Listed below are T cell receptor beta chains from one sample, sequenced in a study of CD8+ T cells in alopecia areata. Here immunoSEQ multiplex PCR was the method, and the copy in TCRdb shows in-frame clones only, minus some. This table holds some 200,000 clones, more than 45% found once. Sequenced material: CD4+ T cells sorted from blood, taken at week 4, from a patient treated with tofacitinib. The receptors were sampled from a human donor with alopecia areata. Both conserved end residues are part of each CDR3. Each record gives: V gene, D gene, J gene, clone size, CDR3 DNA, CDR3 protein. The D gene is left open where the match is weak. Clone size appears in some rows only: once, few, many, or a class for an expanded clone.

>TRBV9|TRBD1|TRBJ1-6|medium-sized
TGTGCCAGCAGCGCGACAGGGAGTAATTCACCCCTCCACTTT
CASSATGSNSPLHF
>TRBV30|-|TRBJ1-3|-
TGTGCCTGGAGTCGTGAGGAGTTCTCTGGAAACACCATATATTTT
CAWSREEFSGNTIYF
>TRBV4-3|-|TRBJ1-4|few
TGCGCCAGCAGCCAGGGAACCAGACAGGTCGAAAAACTGTTTTTT
CASSQGTRQVEKLFF
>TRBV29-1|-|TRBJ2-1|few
TGCAGCGTCGACCACATAAGCCCCAGCGATGAGCAGTTCTTC
CSVDHISPSDEQFF
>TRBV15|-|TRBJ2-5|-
TGTGCCACCAGGGACGGGAGGACAGCCACAAAAGAGACCCAGTACTTC
CATRDGRTATKETQYF
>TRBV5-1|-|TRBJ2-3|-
TGCGCCAGCAGCGGGGCAGTGAGGCGGACGGGCACAGATACGCAGTATTTT
CASSGAVRRTGTDTQYF
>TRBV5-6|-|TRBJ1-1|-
TGTGCCAGCGCCTGGAGAGGGGCTCCTGAAGCTTTCTTT
CASAWRGAPEAFF
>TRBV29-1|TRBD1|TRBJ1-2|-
TGCAGCGGGGGACAGGGATATGGCTACACCTTC
CSGGQGYGYTF
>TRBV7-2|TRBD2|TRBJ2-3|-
TGTGCCAGCAGCACGCGGGGGGCCAGCACAGATACGCAGTATTTT
CASSTRGASTDTQYF
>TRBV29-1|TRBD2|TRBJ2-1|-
TGCAGCGTTGTCAGCGGAGCGGGGGGCAATGAGCAGTTCTTC
CSVVSGAGGNEQFF
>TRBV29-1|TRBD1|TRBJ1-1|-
TGCAGCGGTACGCAGGGGGGGGAACGAGCTTTCTTT
CSGTQGGERAFF
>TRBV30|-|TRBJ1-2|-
TGTGCCTGGAAATACCGGGTCCAAGAGGGCTACACCTTC
CAWKYRVQEGYTF
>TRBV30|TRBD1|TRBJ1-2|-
TGTGCCTGGAGTCCCCAAAGGCCCGGTATCCGGACAGGGGGCCATGGCTACACCTTC
CAWSPQRPGIRTGGHGYTF
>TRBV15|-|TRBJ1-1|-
TGTGCCACCAGTTCGGGGCGAGTGACTGAAGCTTTCTTT
CATSSGRVTEAFF
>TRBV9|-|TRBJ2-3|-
TGTGCCAGCAGCGTAGCTTTGACCGACGGTACAGATACGCAGTATTTT
CASSVALTDGTDTQYF
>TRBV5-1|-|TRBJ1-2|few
TGCGCCAGCAGCTCCCAGGACGGCTATGGCTACACCTTC
CASSSQDGYGYTF
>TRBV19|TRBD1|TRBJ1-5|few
TGTGCCAGTAGTATTAACAGGGGAAGTCAGCCCCAGCATTTT
CASSINRGSQPQHF
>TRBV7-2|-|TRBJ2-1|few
TGTGCCAGCGGCCCCATTGAGCAGTTCTTC
CASGPIEQFF
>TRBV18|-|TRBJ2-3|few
TGTGCCAGCTCACACTTACCCCCGCAGGCCCAGAACACAGATACGCAGTATTTT
CASSHLPPQAQNTDTQYF
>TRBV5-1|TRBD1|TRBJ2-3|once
TGCGCCAGCGATCTACAGGGGATTAGCACAGATACGCAGTATTTT
CASDLQGISTDTQYF
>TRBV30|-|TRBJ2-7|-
TGTGCCTGGAGTGTGGCGGACCCAGGGACTTGTCGCTTC
CAWSVADPGTCRF
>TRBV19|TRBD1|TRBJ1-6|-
TGTGCCAGTAGTGCGGACAGGAGCGGGTCACCCCTCCACTTT
CASSADRSGSPLHF
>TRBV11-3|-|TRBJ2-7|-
TGTGCCAGCAGCTTAATAGCAGGACCCTACGAGCAGTACTTC
CASSLIAGPYEQYF
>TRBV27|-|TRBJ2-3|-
TGTGCCAGCAGCCCAGGGACCCGCACAGATACGCAGTATTTT
CASSPGTRTDTQYF
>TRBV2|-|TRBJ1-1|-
TGTGCCAGCAGTGCTTCACAAAGGGGAGCTTTCTTT
CASSASQRGAFF
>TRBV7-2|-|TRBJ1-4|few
TGTGCCAGCAGCTTAACGGCTAATGAAAAACTGTTTTTT
CASSLTANEKLFF
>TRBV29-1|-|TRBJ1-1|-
TGCAGCGTCATGACAGTGATGAACACTGAAGCCTTCTTT
CSVMTVMNTEAFF
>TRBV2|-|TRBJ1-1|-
TGTGCCAGCAGTGAAGGGAAGGTGAACACTGAAGCTTTCTTT
CASSEGKVNTEAFF
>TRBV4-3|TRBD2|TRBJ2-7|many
TGCGCCAGCAGCCCCCCAGGGAGGGACGAGCAGTACTTC
CASSPPGRDEQYF
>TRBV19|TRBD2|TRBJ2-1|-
TGTGCCAGTAGGGGACTAGCCGATGGAAATGAGCAGTTCTTC
CASRGLADGNEQFF
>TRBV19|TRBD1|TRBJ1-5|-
TGTGCCAGTCGTGGGGGACAGGTGAGGCAGCCCCAGCATTTT
CASRGGQVRQPQHF
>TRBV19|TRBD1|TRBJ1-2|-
TGTGCCAGTAGTCTGCAGGGGGTGGAGGGCTACACCTTC
CASSLQGVEGYTF
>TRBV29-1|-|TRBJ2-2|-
TGCAGCGGTGCCGCCAGAACGAACACCGGGGAGCTGTTTTTT
CSGAARTNTGELFF
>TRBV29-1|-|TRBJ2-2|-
TGCAGCGTTGAGGGGGTACCAAATACCGGGGAGCTGTTTTTT
CSVEGVPNTGELFF
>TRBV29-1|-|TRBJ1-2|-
TGCAGCGTTGAGAGAGGACTCGGGGCCTATGGCTACACCTTC
CSVERGLGAYGYTF
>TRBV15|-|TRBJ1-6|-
TGTGCCACCAGCAGAGATAAACAGGGAGGTTCACCCCTCCACTTT
CATSRDKQGGSPLHF
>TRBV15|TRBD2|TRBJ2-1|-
TGTGCCACCAGCAGAGATCTAGCGGGGACCTACAATGAGCAGTTCTTC
CATSRDLAGTYNEQFF
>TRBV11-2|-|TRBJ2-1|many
TGTGCCAGCAGCCCGGAGATAGGCTCTAGCTCCTACAATGAGCAGTTCTTC
CASSPEIGSSSYNEQFF
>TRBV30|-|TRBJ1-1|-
TGTGCCTGCCGGTGGGGGGCCCGCAGGGTGGTGAACACTGAAGCTTTCTTT
CACRWGARRVVNTEAFF